The 28 T cell receptor beta chains in this list originate from one sample, sequenced in a study of graft-versus-host responses after intestinal transplantation. Processed graft tissue released its intraepithelial and lamina propria lymphocytes. Repertoires were generated with immunoSEQ multiplex PCR, while TCRdb's copy carries only in-frame clones and drops some. The sample shows about 3,300 clones, around 74% of them seen only once. The sample in question was ileum tissue, obtained 5 and 7 days after intestinal transplantation. Source of these receptors: a human patient who received an intestinal transplant, so some T cells may come from the graft donor.

This clone was found once. The chain couples TRBV19 to TRBJ2-1, with no clear D. There are 11 residues in the CDR3. V lost 3 bases and J lost 6, with 3 bases in between. Germline V CDR1 and CDR2: LNHDA, SQIVND (reference sequence). The CDR3 spells CASSIFNEQFF. CDR3 coding DNA: TGTGCCAGTAGTATTTTCAATGAGCAGTTCTTC.

CDR3 coding DNA: TGTGCCAGCAGCTTAGCTAGCGGGGGGGCCTACGAGCAGTACTTC. This codes for CASSLASGGAYEQYF. J is TRBJ2-7 and V is TRBV7-2, with 11 bases that match TRBD2. This CDR3 comprises 15 residues. The trim removed 0 bases at V and 2 bases at J, leaving 0 bases unmatched. From germline, CDR1 is SGHTA and CDR2 FQGNSA.

V is TRBV7-2 and J is TRBJ2-7; TRBD2 might be the D (5 bases). V was pared by 4 bases and J by 3 bases, with 10 bases between. CDR3 length: 13 residues. CDR1 SGHTA and CDR2 FQGNSA come from the germline V gene. CDR3 region: CASSYRLFYEQYF. As DNA, the CDR3 is TGTGCCAGCAGCTACCGACTATTCTACGAGCAGTACTTC.

CDR3 sequence reads: CASSQVDTGGYGYTF. In DNA form, the CDR3 reads TGCGCCAGCAGCCAAGTCGACACAGGGGGCTATGGCTACACCTTC. This chain joins TRBV4-1 and TRBJ1-2, with 8 bases fitting TRBD1. The germline V gene encodes CDR1 MGHRA and CDR2 YSYEKL. This CDR3 is built from 15 residues. J gave up 4 bases and V 1 base, and 5 bases lay outside the gene matches.

This chain connects TRBV9 to TRBJ1-3; D ambiguous. CDR1 is SGDLS and CDR2 is YYNGEE in the germline V gene. V was shortened by 4 bases and J by 0 bases, with 26 bases between the two germline ends. This CDR3 is 20 amino acids long. CDR3 in amino acids: CASSHHWAPLFRSSGNTIYF. The CDR3 DNA reads TGTGCCAGCAGCCATCACTGGGCCCCCCTCTTTAGAAGCTCTGGAAACACCATATATTTT.

This chain uses TRBV30 with TRBJ1-2; D call uncertain. V gave up 1 base and J gave up 4 bases, with 4 bases separating them. CDR1 is GTSNPN, CDR2 SVGIG, per germline (reference sequence). CDR3 length equals 11 residues. This chain's CDR3 is CAWSAGYGYTF. In nucleotides, the CDR3 is TGTGCCTGGAGTGCAGGCTATGGCTACACCTTC.

The V gene is TRBV18, the J gene TRBJ2-5; 12 bases agree with TRBD1. CDR1 KGHSH and CDR2 LQKENI come from the germline V gene. The CDR3 spans 16 residues. With V trimmed by 3 bases and J by 4 bases, 6 bases remained unmatched. The CDR3 DNA follows: TGTGCCAGCTCACCCCTTGGGACAGGGGGCGCAGAGACCCAGTACTTC. It specifies CASSPLGTGGAETQYF.

This clone is a singleton in its sample. The chain is built from TRBV9 and TRBJ2-3, with D perhaps TRBD2 (6 bases). Germline V gives CDR1 SGDLS, CDR2 YYNGEE. This CDR3 is 16 amino acids long. The V gene lost 0 bases and the J gene lost 3 bases, with 14 bases spanning the gap. The CDR3 protein is CASSVGDSGLTDTQYF. DNA of the CDR3: TGTGCCAGCAGCGTAGGTGATAGCGGATTAACAGATACGCAGTATTTT.

The chain links TRBV18 to TRBJ2-5; TRBD2 aligns across 7 bases. The closer fit of TRBJ2-7 to the DNA end suggests the J call may be wrong. This CDR3 has 12 residues. CDR1 is KGHSH and CDR2 is LQKENI in the germline V gene. CDR3 in DNA: TGTGCCAGCTCACCACTAGCGGGCGAGCAGTACTTC. Translated, it gives CASSPLAGEQYF.

J is TRBJ1-6 and V is TRBV5-4; D ambiguous. The V gene lost 1 base and the J gene lost 1 base, with 6 bases spanning the gap. The CDR3 loop spans 15 amino acids. Germline-derived CDR1 and CDR2 are SGHNT and YYREEE (reference sequence). CDR3 nucleotides: TGTGCCAGCAGCTTGCGAGCATCCTATAATTCACCCCTCCACTTT. It codes for CASSLRASYNSPLHF.

V usage is TRBV4-2 and J usage is TRBJ2-3; 7 nucleotides line up with TRBD2. With V trimmed by 6 bases and J by 3 bases, 6 bases remained unmatched. This CDR3 is built from 14 residues. Germline V gene lookup returns CDR1 LGHNA and CDR2 YNFKEQ. The CDR3 loop is CASRGGRGTDTQYF. Here the CDR3 DNA reads TGTGCCAGCAGAGGCGGGAGAGGGACAGATACGCAGTATTTT.

This clone was found a few times. The V call is TRBV27, the J call TRBJ2-7; D may correspond to TRBD1 or TRBD2 (6 bases each). CDR1 and CDR2 from the germline V gene are MNHEY and SMNVEV (reference sequence). Trimming removed 4 bases from V and 3 bases from J, with 19 bases in between. CDR3 length: 16 residues. CDR3 in DNA: TGTGCCAGCAGTTATTGGGCGAGGGGGGCGGACTACGAGCAGTACTTC. Translation: CASSYWARGADYEQYF.

The chain carries TRBV5-1 and TRBJ2-1, with 9 bases that match TRBD2. The CDR3 extends over 16 amino acids. Germline V gene sequence: CDR1 SGHRS, CDR2 YFSETQ. V gave up 4 bases and J gave up 7 bases; unmatched junction bases: 12. The DNA of the CDR3 is TGCGCCAGCAGCCCAATTAGCGGGAGTGGGAGGAATGAGCAGTTCTTC. Amino acid sequence: CASSPISGSGRNEQFF.

The chain joins TRBV6-5 to TRBJ2-1; 11 bases agree with TRBD1. The CDR3 runs 16 residues. The germline V gene has CDR1 MNHEY and CDR2 SVGAGI. V was clipped by 2 bases and J by 2 bases; unmatched bases: 2. In nucleotides, the CDR3 is TGTGCCAGCAGTTACCCGGGACAGGGGGCCTACAATGAGCAGTTCTTC. Its protein product is CASSYPGQGAYNEQFF.

This chain connects TRBV30 to TRBJ1-2; D not resolved. With 1 base removed from V and 0 bases from J, the gap between germline ends came to 3 bases. CDR3 length equals 12 residues. Germline V gene sequence: CDR1 GTSNPN, CDR2 SVGIG (reference sequence). The CDR3 is CAWSEANYGYTF. The CDR3 DNA follows: TGTGCCTGGAGTGAGGCTAACTATGGCTACACCTTC. The full variable domain, in which reference TRBV30 and TRBJ1-2 provide the parts outside the CDR3, is SQTIHQWPATLVQPVGSPLSLECTVEGTSNPNLYWYRQAAGRGLQLLFYSVGIGQISSEVPQNLSASRPQDRQFILSSKKLLLSDSGFYLCAWSEANYGYTFGSGTRLTVV.

The chain links TRBV6-1 to TRBJ2-3; 12 nucleotides match TRBD2. The CDR3 contains 14 residues. V gave up 7 bases and J gave up 2 bases; unmatched junction bases: 1. CDR1 and CDR2 (germline): MNHNS, SASEGT. The CDR3 sequence: CASTSGRATDTQYF. The CDR3 bases are TGTGCCAGCACTAGCGGGAGGGCCACAGATACGCAGTATTTT.

The genes are TRBV11-2 and TRBJ2-2, with 12 bases aligning to TRBD2. The J segment lost 4 bases and the V segment lost 7 bases, leaving 1 base of the junction unmatched. Looked up from germline, CDR1 is SGHAT and CDR2 is FQNNGV. This CDR3 has 14 residues. CDR3 in amino acids: CASTSGGATGELFF. Written as DNA, the CDR3 is TGTGCCAGCACTAGCGGGGGGGCCACCGGGGAGCTGTTTTTT.

This chain connects TRBV10-1 to TRBJ2-2; D not certain. The CDR3 sequence is 12 residues long. Looked up from germline, CDR1 is WNHNN and CDR2 is SYGVQD (reference sequence). V lost 2 bases to trimming and J lost 5 bases, with 3 bases between them. The CDR3 DNA sequence: TGCGCCAGCAGTGAGCGAACCGGGGAGCTGTTTTTT. Protein product: CASSERTGELFF.

The chain has TRBV11-2 and TRBJ1-4; no clear D. The CDR3 is 12 residues long. Germline V CDR1 and CDR2: SGHAT, FQNNGV. Trimming shortened V by 6 bases and J by 8 bases, and 10 bases separated the two germline ends. CDR3 in DNA: TGTGCCAGCAGGGTGCGAGGGGAAAAACTGTTTTTT. Its protein is CASRVRGEKLFF.

Concerning this clone itself: Just one base apart from a much larger clone, this may be a read error. V and J are TRBV19 and TRBJ2-7, with 7 bases matching TRBD1. Per the germline V gene, CDR1 is LNHDA and CDR2 is SQIVND (reference sequence). The CDR3 sequence is 15 residues long. V lost 4 bases, J lost 3 bases, and 9 bases stayed unmatched. CDR3 residues: CASSSVTGANYEQYF. CDR3 nucleotides: TGTGCCAGTAGTAGTGTAACAGGGGCGAACTACGAGCAGTACTTC.

This chain links TRBV7-5 with TRBJ2-6. TRBV7-5 is an annotated pseudogene. CDR3 length: 19 amino acids. CDR3 DNA sequence: TGTGTCAGAAGCCGAGGAAACAATGGGGATCCCTCTGGGGCCAACGTCCTGACTTTC. Protein: CVRSRGNNGDPSGANVLTF.

The chain joins TRBV7-9 to TRBJ1-1; 11 bases are shared with TRBD1. V was pared by 4 bases and J by 0 bases, with 7 bases of the junction left unmatched. This CDR3 is 17 amino acids long. Germline V gives CDR1 SEHNR, CDR2 FQNEAQ (reference sequence). The CDR3 DNA reads as TGTGCCAGCAGCTCCAGGACAGGGGGCGTCATGAACACTGAAGCTTTCTTT. Translated: CASSSRTGGVMNTEAFF.

The chain combines TRBV7-2 with TRBJ2-5; D could derive from TRBD1 or TRBD2 (6 bases each). V was shortened by 5 bases and J by 5 bases, with 21 bases between the two germline ends. This CDR3 contains 16 residues. The germline V gene has CDR1 SGHTA and CDR2 FQGNSA. DNA of the CDR3: TGTGCCAGCAGCGCACTAGCTGATCCAAGGGGGGAGACCCAGTACTTC. Its protein product is CASSALADPRGETQYF.

This chain links TRBV19 with TRBJ2-3; D is perhaps TRBD2 (5 bases). Germline CDR1 is LNHDA and CDR2 is SQIVND (reference sequence). V lost 4 bases, J lost 6 bases, and 20 bases lay in between. The CDR3 runs 16 residues. CDR3 in amino acids: CASSTRTYLSCDTQYF. The CDR3 nucleotides are TGTGCCAGTAGTACCCGGACTTATCTTTCCTGTGATACGCAGTATTTT.

This clone was seen more than once but under ten times. The CDR3 reads CASSSLAGYEQYF. Written as DNA, the CDR3 is TGTGCCAGCAGCTCACTAGCGGGCTACGAGCAGTACTTC. The genes are TRBV5-4 and TRBJ2-7, with TRBD2 matching over 9 bases. J lost 3 bases, V lost 3 bases, and 1 base had no gene match. Germline V gene lookup returns CDR1 SGHNT and CDR2 YYREEE (reference sequence). The CDR3 length is 13 residues.

V usage is TRBV5-6 and J usage is TRBJ2-5; 9 bases are shared with TRBD1. The CDR3 extends over 18 amino acids. Trimming at V came to 3 bases and at J to 5 bases, leaving 17 bases not matched to a gene. Per germline, CDR1 SGHDT and CDR2 YYEEEE. CDR3 amino acids: CASSSSGTGIILWETQYF. The CDR3 DNA sequence: TGTGCCAGCAGCTCCTCCGGGACAGGGATCATTTTGTGGGAGACCCAGTACTTC.

This clone was picked up a small number of times. V and J are TRBV4-2 and TRBJ2-7; 11 bases match TRBD2. After removal of 0 bases from V and 1 base from J, the junction contained 2 bases not matched to a gene. There are 16 residues in the CDR3. Germline V gives CDR1 LGHNA, CDR2 YNFKEQ. The CDR3 nucleotides read TGTGCCAGCAGCCAAGACCTAGCGGGGGGTTCCTACGAGCAGTACTTC. Translating gives CASSQDLAGGSYEQYF.

The V and J genes are TRBV10-3 and TRBJ2-5; D unclear. Germline CDR1 reads ENHRY; CDR2 reads SYGVKD. Deletions cut 8 bases from V and 5 bases from J, with 6 bases between. CDR3 length equals 10 residues. CDR3 bases: TGTGCCATCTTTGTCGAGACCCAGTACTTC. Residues: CAIFVETQYF.